This T cell receptor beta chain appears in the sequencing data of a study of T cells after yellow fever vaccination (dated by TCRdb to about 2019). For the wider study: The SMART-Seq v4 Ultra Low Input RNA kit was used to prepare libraries from fractions with low cell numbers. Blood was drawn at multiple timepoints before and after primary and secondary immunization, with bulk PBMC replicates and cell subsets isolated. To follow T-cell clones before and after primary and booster YFV17D yellow fever vaccination, bulk TCR alpha and beta repertoires were sequenced over time. Two healthy male donors, one aged 18 to 30 and one aged 30 to 40 years, made up the cohort. Overall study results and their limits: Compared with the primary T-cell response, the secondary T-cell response was faster but weaker, reaching its peak on day 5 rather than on day 15. Computational filtering was needed because FACS-sorted repertoires could contain abundant contaminating clonotypes from the bulk population. Most clones expanded after primary vaccination (around 96% of CD4 and around nine tenths of CD8) were re-detected after the booster, suggesting that broad memory maintenance occurred. Because the study included only a couple of donors, the extent to which the findings can be generalized is limited. A small share of clonotypes was detected in both CD4 and CD8 compartments, with the overlap likely arising from convergent recombination.

The germline V end is reduced by 4 bases and the J end by 4 bases; junction bases left unmatched: 3. Based on the germline V gene, the CDR1 and CDR2 sequences are SNHLY and FYNNEI. From the cysteine through the phenylalanine, the CDR3 covers 15 amino acids. Only the CDR3 region is kept as DNA, spanning 45 bases read in frame from base 1. TCR cDNA was made using 5'RACE template switching, a step that added a universal primer site and unique molecular identifiers. cDNA synthesis was primed from both the TCR alpha and TCR beta constant segments. Library amplification involved two PCR steps, and the second step added sample barcodes and sequencing adapters. Sequencing of libraries was done on Illumina HiSeq 2500 (2x100 bp) or NovaSeq (2x150 bp). The study's processing was this. Demultiplexing of reads and collapsing into UMI consensus sequences were performed with MIGEC, and V(D)J alignment was carried out with MiXCR. Using edgeR on replicate PBMC samples, clonotypes were called vaccine-responding if FDR was below 0.01 and the log2 fold change was above 5 up to day 15. Each bulk clonotype received a CD4 or CD8 identity based on whether the sequenced CD4 or CD8 repertoire contained that clonotype at higher abundance. TCRdb reanalyzed the raw reads on its own, using fastp at Q25 for trimming and MiXCR for clone calling, and kept in-frame beta chains. Each CDR3 protein gets just one entry, which takes the most common genes and DNA from the rows behind it. The V and J calls reflect TCRdb's pipeline rather than the authors' work. In all, the sample holds 200,000 to 300,000 distinct CDR3 sequences, and roughly 13% of those were seen once. The top ten clonotypes cover 0.45% to 0.65% of the sample.

Interpreted using the paper, the treatment or condition label stands for: live attenuated yellow fever vaccine strain. A standard Ficoll-Paque protocol was used to isolate PBMCs from peripheral blood. Dynabeads CD4 and CD8 positive selection kits were used to isolate CD4 and CD8 T-cell fractions. RNA was extracted with TriZol from bulk PBMCs, CD4 and CD8 fractions, and dextramer-positive and dextramer-negative fractions. In this sample, this clonotype turned up a few times. Its antigen specificity is not known. Base qualities are missing; no much larger clone stands one base away. The V and J genes are TRBV2 and TRBJ2-2; 10 central nucleotides agree with TRBD1. The specimen comprised CD4+ T cells sorted from PBMCs, sampled 45 days after the yellow fever booster vaccination. This receptor was obtained from a man under 40 who received the YFV17D yellow fever vaccine. The CDR3 region: CASSGQGARTGELFF. The sequenced DNA is TGTGCCAGCAGTGGACAGGGGGCGCGCACCGGGGAGCTGTTTTTT.